Below are 30 T cell receptor beta chains sequenced from a single sample in a study of T cell responses to AZD1222 COVID-19 vaccine. Sequenced by immunoSEQ multiplex PCR; TCRdb stores in-frame clones only, minus some. Of around 99,000 clones in the sample, 91% are singletons; the top ten hold just over 8%. The source material was peripheral blood, sampled 28 days after the second AZD1222 dose. The receptors derive from an adult who received the AZD1222 COVID-19 vaccine.

The J gene is TRBJ2-2, the V gene TRBV13; D is possibly TRBD2 (6 bases). Germline-derived CDR1 and CDR2 are PRHDT and FYEKMQ (reference sequence). This CDR3 region has 15 residues. V was clipped by 0 bases and J by 2 bases, with 7 bases between them. CDR3 in DNA: TGTGCCAGCAGCTTAGGTAGCGGCAACACCGGGGAGCTGTTTTTT. This codes for CASSLGSGNTGELFF.

The rearrangement uses TRBV7-6 and TRBJ2-7; D unclear. The CDR3 covers 16 residues. CDR1 and CDR2 (germline): SGHVS, FNYEAQ. The V end lost 2 bases, the J end lost 2 bases, and 16 bases lay between the germline ends. The CDR3 DNA sequence: TGTGCCAGCAGCTTAATTGCCGGCATGGGCGCCTACGAGCAGTACTTC. It translates to CASSLIAGMGAYEQYF.

The chain joins TRBV12-3 or TRBV12-4 to TRBJ1-1, with no clear D. V lost 7 bases to trimming and J lost 0 bases, with 6 bases between them. This CDR3 is 12 amino acids long. The CDR3 coding sequence is TGTGCCAGCACTGATTTGAACACTGAAGCTTTCTTT. Protein: CASTDLNTEAFF.

This clone came up a few times. The V and J genes are TRBV3-1 (or the pseudogene TRBV3-2) and TRBJ1-4; perhaps TRBD1 as D (6 bases). Germline CDR1 reads LGHDT; CDR2 reads YNNKEL (reference sequence). The CDR3 spans 14 residues. V dropped 3 bases and J dropped 8 bases, with 13 bases sitting between them. The CDR3 sequence is CASSQTFRGEKLFF. The CDR3 DNA follows: TGTGCCAGCAGCCAGACCTTTAGGGGGGAAAAACTGTTTTTT.

The chain recombines TRBV28 with TRBJ2-2; either TRBD1 or TRBD2 may fit D (5 bases each). Trimming took off 9 bases at V and 3 bases at J, with 20 bases between the two ends. The germline V gene has CDR1 MDHEN and CDR2 SYDVKM. The CDR3 has 16 residues. The CDR3 region is CASRDRLNPYTGELFF. CDR3 nucleotides: TGTGCCAGTCGGGACCGCCTTAACCCATACACCGGGGAGCTGTTTTTT.

The chain links TRBV24-1 to TRBJ2-3; tentatively, D is TRBD2 (6 bases). The ends were cut back, 5 bases at V and 4 bases at J, with 18 bases in the middle. Per germline, CDR1 KGHDR and CDR2 SFDVKD. This CDR3 comprises 16 residues. CDR3 nucleotide sequence: TGTGCCACCAGTGGTCGGTGGGACGGGAGCGCAGATACGCAGTATTTT. Translating it yields CATSGRWDGSADTQYF.

The rearrangement uses TRBV5-6 and TRBJ2-7; 8 bases map to TRBD1. With 6 bases clipped from V and 0 bases from J, the junction kept 8 bases outside the gene matches. Germline V lookup: CDR1 SGHDT, CDR2 YYEEEE. CDR3 size: 15 residues. In DNA, the CDR3 is TGTGCCAGCACCTCTGAGGGGACAGGCTCCTACGAGCAGTACTTC. Protein: CASTSEGTGSYEQYF.

The chain carries TRBV27 and TRBJ2-1; TRBD2 aligns across 14 bases. The length of the CDR3 is 15 residues. Germline V gene lookup returns CDR1 MNHEY and CDR2 SMNVEV (reference sequence). V shed 5 bases and J 7 bases; nucleotides not matched to a gene: 4. CDR3 bases: TGTGCCAGCAGTCTCGGACTAGCGGGAGGAAATGAGCAGTTCTTC. Translating gives CASSLGLAGGNEQFF.

The rearrangement joins TRBV2 to TRBJ1-1; D remains ambiguous. The CDR3 spans 13 residues. V shed 6 bases and J shed 1 base, with 9 bases lying between them. Germline V lookup: CDR1 SNHLY, CDR2 FYNNEI. Here the CDR3 DNA reads TGTGCCAGCAGGCCCCTTCGGAACACTGAAGCTTTCTTT. Encoded protein: CASRPLRNTEAFF.

V usage is TRBV3-1 (or the pseudogene TRBV3-2) and J usage is TRBJ2-2, with TRBD2 matching 9 bases. CDR1 LGHDT and CDR2 YNNKEL come from the germline V gene (reference sequence). V lost 7 bases, J lost 9 bases, and 9 bases stayed unmatched. The CDR3 covers 14 residues. The CDR3 nucleotides are TGTGCCAGCACAGCGGGGGGAGGGAGCAGGGAGCTGTTTTTT. It translates to CASTAGGGSRELFF.

This rearrangement joins TRBV6-2 or TRBV6-3 to TRBJ2-7; D is unclear. The CDR3 runs 14 residues. The V end lost 0 bases, the J end lost 0 bases, and 6 bases lay between the germline ends. CDR1 and CDR2 (germline): MNHEY, SVGEGT. CDR3 nucleotides: TGTGCCAGCAGTTACTCAGTCAGCTCCTACGAGCAGTACTTC. It yields the protein CASSYSVSSYEQYF.

This clone was seen more than once but under ten times. V usage is TRBV28 and J usage is TRBJ1-4, with a tentative D call TRBD1 (5 bases). The CDR3 spans 13 residues. Trimming left V 6 bases short and J 8 bases short, with 13 bases between. Germline CDR1 reads MDHEN; CDR2 reads SYDVKM. The CDR3 DNA reads as TGTGCCAGCAGCTCACAGGTACGAGAAAAACTGTTTTTT. Residues: CASSSQVREKLFF.

This chain links TRBV28 with TRBJ2-5; D is perhaps TRBD2 (5 bases). This CDR3 comprises 14 residues. Germline CDR1 reads MDHEN; CDR2 reads SYDVKM. The V end lost 8 bases, the J end lost 4 bases, and 17 bases lay between the germline ends. CDR3 sequence reads: CASGETDLRETQYF. Written as DNA, the CDR3 is TGTGCCAGCGGGGAGACCGACCTCCGAGAGACCCAGTACTTC.

The chain is built from TRBV28 and TRBJ1-2; D remains ambiguous. Per the germline V gene, CDR1 is MDHEN and CDR2 is SYDVKM. The V end was cut by 3 bases, the J end by 1 base, with 6 bases between. The CDR3 extends over 13 amino acids. The CDR3, as DNA: TGTGCCAGCAGTTTCGGGAATAACTATGGCTACACCTTC. Its translation: CASSFGNNYGYTF.

The chain uses TRBV9 and TRBJ2-3, with D possibly being TRBD2 (6 bases). The V gene lost 0 bases and the J gene lost 4 bases, with 9 bases spanning the gap. Germline values: CDR1 SGDLS, CDR2 YYNGEE. CDR3 length equals 14 residues. The CDR3 DNA reads TGTGCCAGCAGCGTAGAAGCGGGCCCAGATACGCAGTATTTT. Protein sequence: CASSVEAGPDTQYF. Using reference TRBV9 and TRBJ2-3 for the parts outside the CDR3, the full variable domain is DSGVTQTPKHLITATGQRVTLRCSPRSGDLSVYWYQQSLDQGLQFLIQYYNGEERAKGNILERFSAQQFPDLHSELNLSSLELGDSALYFCASSVEAGPDTQYFGPGTRLTVL.

The chain is built from TRBV25-1 and TRBJ1-1, with a tentative D call TRBD1 (5 bases). V gave up 6 bases and J gave up 7 bases, with 12 bases separating them. The CDR3 covers 12 residues. The germline CDR1 and CDR2 sequences are MGHDK and SYGVNS. The CDR3: CASRGGVDEAFF. Here the CDR3 DNA reads TGTGCCAGCAGGGGGGGGGTAGATGAAGCTTTCTTT.

The chain carries TRBV7-6 and TRBJ2-7; TRBD2 might be the D (5 bases). Deletions cut 5 bases from V and 6 bases from J, with 11 bases between. Germline assignment: CDR1 SGHVS and CDR2 FNYEAQ. The CDR3 loop spans 12 amino acids. CDR3 sequence reads: CASSLPGSEQYF. The DNA of the CDR3 is TGTGCCAGCAGCCTCCCGGGGAGCGAGCAGTACTTC.

The chain employs TRBV4-3 and TRBJ2-6, with TRBD1 as a possible D gene (6 bases). V shed 4 bases and J shed 4 bases, with 11 bases lying between them. The CDR3 spans 15 residues. Per the germline V gene, CDR1 is LGHNA and CDR2 is YSLEER. This CDR3 reads CASSPQGTGANVLTF. The CDR3 DNA is TGCGCCAGCAGCCCACAGGGAACCGGGGCCAACGTCCTGACTTTC.

V and J are TRBV19 and TRBJ2-3; TRBD1 matches 10 bases. CDR1 and CDR2 from the germline V gene are LNHDA and SQIVND (reference sequence). The J segment lost 5 bases and the V segment lost 3 bases, leaving 11 bases of the junction unmatched. The CDR3 covers 17 residues. The CDR3 nucleotides read TGTGCCAGTAGTATTGCGTTCCGGGACAGGGGAGTAGATACGCAGTATTTT. Translated, it gives CASSIAFRDRGVDTQYF.

This sequence joins TRBV28 and TRBJ2-3, with TRBD2 matching over 8 bases. V lost 4 bases and J lost 10; bases outside the gene matches: 13. The CDR3 covers 15 residues. The V gene's germline CDR1 is MDHEN and CDR2 SYDVKM. The CDR3 spells CASSSVGTSGRAQYF. CDR3 sequence (DNA): TGTGCCAGCAGTTCGGTTGGGACTAGTGGAAGGGCGCAGTATTTT.

The J gene is TRBJ2-7, the V gene TRBV15; D possibly matches TRBD1 or TRBD2 (6 bases each). V was cut by 0 bases and J by 2 bases, with 8 bases left in between. This CDR3 contains 14 residues. The germline V gene encodes CDR1 LNHNV and CDR2 YYDKDF (reference sequence). CDR3 sequence (DNA): TGTGCCACCAGCAGAGACGGGGGCCCCTACGAGCAGTACTTC. It translates to CATSRDGGPYEQYF.

The V and J genes are TRBV27 and TRBJ2-3, with a possible D match to TRBD2 (6 bases). V was shortened by 9 bases and J by 2 bases, with 18 bases between the two germline ends. Germline assignment: CDR1 MNHEY and CDR2 SMNVEV (reference sequence). This CDR3 contains 15 residues. The chain's CDR3 is CASGSWRANTDTQYF. As DNA, the CDR3 is TGTGCCAGTGGGTCCTGGAGGGCCAACACAGATACGCAGTATTTT.

The chain uses TRBV5-1 and TRBJ2-2, with 9 bases identical to TRBD2. V shed 4 bases and J 3 bases; nucleotides not matched to a gene: 4. The CDR3 runs 15 residues. Germline CDR1 SGHRS, CDR2 YFSETQ. This chain's CDR3 is CASSARLADTGELFF. For the CDR3, the DNA is TGCGCCAGCAGCGCGAGACTAGCGGACACCGGGGAGCTGTTTTTT.

The genes are TRBV24-1 and TRBJ1-5, with 7 bases matching TRBD1. Germline CDR1 is KGHDR and CDR2 is SFDVKD. This CDR3 comprises 15 residues. V dropped 5 bases and J dropped 4; count of bases not matched to a gene: 7. CDR3 coding DNA: TGTGCCACCAGTGCAGGTACAGGGGTTAATCAGCCCCAGCATTTT. It codes for CATSAGTGVNQPQHF.

The genes are TRBV3-1 (or the pseudogene TRBV3-2) and TRBJ1-2, with TRBD1 identical over 9 bases. The V segment lost 4 bases and the J segment 7 bases; nucleotides outside the gene matches: 7. Germline CDR1 and CDR2: LGHDT and YNNKEL (reference sequence). This CDR3 contains 14 residues. The chain's CDR3 is CASSLLGQGGGYTF. In DNA, the CDR3 is TGTGCCAGCAGCCTTTTGGGACAGGGAGGTGGCTACACCTTC.

V usage is TRBV3-1 (or the pseudogene TRBV3-2) and J usage is TRBJ2-5; D perhaps matches TRBD2 (6 bases). Germline-derived CDR1 and CDR2 are LGHDT and YNNKEL (reference sequence). Trimming cost V 0 bases and J 5 bases, with 7 bases left between them. CDR3 length: 13 residues. CDR3 nucleotide sequence: TGTGCCAGCAGCCAAGAGGGACTGGAGACCCAGTACTTC. Amino acid sequence: CASSQEGLETQYF.

This chain links TRBV5-1 with TRBJ2-5, with 7 bases aligning to TRBD1. J was trimmed by 3 bases and V by 4 bases; bases with no gene match: 6. CDR3 length: 14 amino acids. Germline CDR1 is SGHRS and CDR2 is YFSETQ. CDR3 sequence (DNA): TGCGCCAGCAGCCTGGGACAGAATAAAGAGACCCAGTACTTC. Translated: CASSLGQNKETQYF.

The CDR3 coding sequence is TGTGCCAGCAGCCCGCGGGGGTCAACTAATGAAAAACTGTTTTTT. Protein sequence: CASSPRGSTNEKLFF. This chain uses TRBV7-9 with TRBJ1-4, with D maybe TRBD1 (5 bases). Germline loops: CDR1 SEHNR, CDR2 FQNEAQ (reference sequence). This CDR3 is 15 amino acids long. Trimming cost V 5 bases and J 0 bases, with 10 bases left between them.

About this clone itself: At the DNA level, this CDR3 is encoded by other sequences in the same sample as well. The rearrangement joins TRBV7-2 to TRBJ1-1; unclear D gene. V shed 1 base and J shed 2 bases, with 8 bases lying between them. This CDR3 contains 14 residues. Germline CDR1 reads SGHTA; CDR2 reads FQGNSA. The CDR3: CASSLGVGNTEAFF. CDR3 in DNA: TGTGCCAGCAGCTTAGGAGTGGGAAACACTGAAGCTTTCTTT.

The genes are TRBV5-6 and TRBJ1-2, with 7 bases lining up with TRBD1. This CDR3 is built from 14 residues. Germline values: CDR1 SGHDT, CDR2 YYEEEE. With 6 bases clipped from V and 3 bases from J, the junction kept 8 bases outside the gene matches. The CDR3, as DNA: TGTGCCAGCAATTACTTAGGACAGGACTATGGCTACACCTTC. Translated, it gives CASNYLGQDYGYTF.